Given below is one T cell receptor beta chain in context. The CDR3 is 15 residues long. Germline V gives CDR1 SGHVS, CDR2 FQNEAQ. Trimming shortened V by 1 base and J by 3 bases, and 10 bases separated the two germline ends. A Seattle source enrolled patients during active infection and followed them longitudinally. This record belongs to a study of blood T cell repertoires in COVID-19. Study-level information: T cells, B-cell-depleted T cells, or PBMCs supplied cDNA or gDNA.

Authors' data handling: Estimates of nucleated cell counts were drawn from the amplification of reference gene primers. TCRdb's copy holds only in-frame clones and misses some; the assay was immunoSEQ multiplex PCR. The V and J calls and clone size come from that table; D and trimming were worked out from the DNA. Of around 260,000 clones listed, approximately 92% are singletons. The specimen sequenced was peripheral blood. The genes are TRBV7-8 and TRBJ1-5, with no clear D. The receptor was isolated from a person aged 18 to 35 with COVID-19, enrolled during active disease. The CDR3 coding sequence is TGTGCCAGCAGCTTAGGTACAGCTGACAATCAGCCCCAGCATTTT. Its protein is CASSLGTADNQPQHF.